This T cell receptor (beta chain) was captured in a study of shared clonotypes between healthy human individuals. The study ran the assay at deep level. Clones were sequenced by immunoSEQ multiplex PCR, and TCRdb holds only the in-frame ones, with some missing. The sample has about half a million clones; 65% to 80% are singletons. The CDR3 consists of 16 residues. Germline V CDR1 and CDR2: SNHLY, FYNNEI. V was cut by 6 bases and J by 0 bases, with 14 bases left in between. This chain links TRBV2 with TRBJ2-2; D may be TRBD2 (7 bases). This TCR derives from a middle-aged woman in good health. Some clones in this sample may be carry-over from other donors' samples. Specimen: PBMCs. The DNA for the CDR3 is TGTGCCAGCAGCCTAGGGGGACTACCGAACACCGGGGAGCTGTTTTTT. This codes for CASSLGGLPNTGELFF.